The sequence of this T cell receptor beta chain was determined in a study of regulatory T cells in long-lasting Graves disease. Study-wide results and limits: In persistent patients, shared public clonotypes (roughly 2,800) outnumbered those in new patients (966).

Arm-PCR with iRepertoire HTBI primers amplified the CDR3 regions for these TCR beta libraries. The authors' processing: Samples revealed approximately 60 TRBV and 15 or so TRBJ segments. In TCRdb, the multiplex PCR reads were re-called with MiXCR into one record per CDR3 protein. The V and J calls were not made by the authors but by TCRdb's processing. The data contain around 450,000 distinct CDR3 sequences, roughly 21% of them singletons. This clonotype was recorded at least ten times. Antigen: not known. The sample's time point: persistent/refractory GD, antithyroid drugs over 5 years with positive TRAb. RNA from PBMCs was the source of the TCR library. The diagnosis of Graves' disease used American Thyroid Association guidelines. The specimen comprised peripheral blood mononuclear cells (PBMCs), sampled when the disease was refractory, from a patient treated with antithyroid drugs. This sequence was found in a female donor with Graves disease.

DNA for the CDR3: TGTGCCAGCAGCTTAGTGGGACAAGAGACCCAGTACTTC. Protein product: CASSLVGQETQYF. The J gene is TRBJ2-5, the V gene TRBV7-2, with D hard to call. The CDR3 is 13 amino acids. Germline V CDR1 and CDR2: SGHTA, FQGNSA. V lost 1 base, J lost 2 bases, and 5 bases lay in between.